A selection of T cell receptor beta chains follows, all from one sample in a study of T cell responses to AZD1222 COVID-19 vaccine. Method: immunoSEQ multiplex PCR; TCRdb's copy keeps in-frame clones and lacks some. Of roughly 150,000 clones in the sample, just under 95% were seen once. This specimen was peripheral blood, taken on day 0 of AZD1222 vaccination. Every receptor here comes from an adult in good health. Both conserved end residues are part of each CDR3. Size is stated for part of the rows, as once, few or many counts, or as a class when the clone is expanded.

.	TRBJ1-3	TRBV9	CASSLRPSGGNTIYF
.	TRBJ1-2	TRBV12-3/TRBV12-4	CAIKTGANYGYTF
.	TRBJ1-5	TRBV4-3	CASSQGSWGNQPQHF
few	TRBJ1-2	TRBV30	CASPGLFSAGGYTF
.	TRBJ1-3	TRBV30	CAWSDQRISGNTIYF
.	TRBJ1-1	TRBV24-1	CATRASQNTEAFF
few	TRBJ1-1	TRBV19	CASSMTGGRGNTEAFF
.	TRBJ1-4	TRBV30	CAWRTFTNEKLFF
.	TRBJ1-5	TRBV6-5	CASSRDGSNQPQHF
once	TRBJ1-1	TRBV18	CASSPRDRGTEAFF
.	TRBJ1-3	TRBV18	CASYPTSYSGNTIYF
few	TRBJ1-3	TRBV4-3	CASSQGLSGDSGNTIYF
medium-sized	TRBJ1-5	TRBV19	CASSKGQGIVSNQPQHF
.	TRBJ2-7	TRBV28	CASSLRDEQYF
.	TRBJ1-2	TRBV5-4	CASSLVRDAGYTF
.	TRBJ1-2	TRBV20-1	CSASWGGAAYGYTF
.	TRBJ1-1	TRBV19	CASSRRRLNTEAFF
.	TRBJ1-1	TRBV11-2	CASRMDGTAMNTEAFF
.	TRBJ1-1	TRBV7-9	CASITRAGPGNTEAFF
.	TRBJ2-3	TRBV7-2	CASSPRTSGGAADTQYF
.	TRBJ2-2	TRBV5-1	CASSLGQGLNTGELFF
.	TRBJ1-2	TRBV23-1	CASSQGRDRGPLGYTF
.	TRBJ2-7	TRBV7-6	CASSPTSVGGISYEQYF
.	TRBJ2-7	TRBV18	CASSPLQKSFGDEQYF
.	TRBJ1-2	TRBV2	CASYGQAVNYGYTF
.	TRBJ1-1	TRBV2	CASNAFGVEAFF